The 27 T cell receptor beta chains listed next were all sequenced from one sample in a study of Tregs in tolerant kidney transplant recipients. Measured with immunoSEQ multiplex PCR; TCRdb has only the in-frame clones, and not every one. Among over 60,000 clones listed, over 80% were seen once. Sequences were obtained from CD4+ T cells from blood. All receptors come from a human donor in good health.

The chain links TRBV4-3 to TRBJ2-5; 14 bases are shared with TRBD2. CDR3 length: 16 residues. Germline lookup yields CDR1 LGHNA and CDR2 YSLEER. The V gene end was trimmed by 1 base and the J gene end by 5 bases; junction bases not matched to a gene: 3. DNA for the CDR3: TGCGCCAGCAGCCAAGGACTAGCGGGAGGGCGGGAGACCCAGTACTTC. It specifies CASSQGLAGGRETQYF.

As to this clone: A junction end diverges from the germline sequence, so it may reflect a read error. V is TRBV5-1 and J is TRBJ2-1; D may correspond to TRBD1 or TRBD2 (5 bases each). Germline V gene sequence: CDR1 SGHRS, CDR2 YFSETQ. The CDR3 length is 13 residues. CDR3 bases: TGTGCCAGCAGCCGGGGCTCCTTCAATGAGCAGTTCTTC. Its translation is CASSRGSFNEQFF.

The J gene is TRBJ1-1, the V gene TRBV5-6; possibly TRBD1 for D (5 bases). The CDR3 has 13 amino acids. CDR1 and CDR2 from the germline V gene are SGHDT and YYEEEE. The V end lost 2 bases, the J end lost 0 bases, and 5 bases lay between the germline ends. CDR3 DNA: TGTGCCAGCAGCTTAGGGGTGAACACTGAAGCTTTCTTT. It encodes CASSLGVNTEAFF.

This chain connects TRBV7-2 to TRBJ1-3; 12 bases are shared with TRBD1. The CDR3 is 16 amino acids. Germline CDR1 reads SGHTA; CDR2 reads FQGNSA. V lost 2 bases to trimming and J lost 7 bases; unmatched junction nucleotides: 6. Here the CDR3 reads CASSLYGTGGINTIYF. In DNA form, the CDR3 reads TGTGCCAGCAGCTTATACGGGACAGGGGGCATCAACACCATATATTTT.

This clone was counted once. The chain has TRBV30 and TRBJ1-1; unclear D gene. The germline V gene has CDR1 GTSNPN and CDR2 SVGIG (reference sequence). This CDR3 has 12 amino acids. Trimming shortened V by 5 bases and J by 1 base, and 8 bases separated the two germline ends. The CDR3 loop reads CAWGVSNTEAFF. As DNA, the CDR3 is TGTGCCTGGGGGGTTTCGAACACTGAAGCTTTCTTT.

This chain links TRBV11-2 with TRBJ2-5; weak D call: TRBD2 (7 bases). V dropped 5 bases and J dropped 5 bases, with 21 bases sitting between them. Germline V lookup: CDR1 SGHAT, CDR2 FQNNGV. The CDR3 is made up of 16 amino acids. The CDR3 DNA follows: TGTGCCAGCAGCCACGCAGCCCGGGGGGCGCGGGAGACCCAGTACTTC. Protein: CASSHAARGARETQYF.

CDR3: CASSDQPSTSGGSKETQYF. The CDR3 DNA sequence: TGTGCCAGCAGTGACCAACCATCGACTAGCGGGGGGTCAAAAGAGACCCAGTACTTC. The rearrangement links TRBV6-1 to TRBJ2-5, with 13 nucleotides matching TRBD2. The junction had 13 bases not matched to a gene; V was cut back by 3 bases and J by 3 bases. The germline V gene encodes CDR1 MNHNS and CDR2 SASEGT. CDR3 length: 19 amino acids.

The chain employs TRBV7-9 and TRBJ2-5; weak D call: TRBD2 (6 bases). Germline V gene sequence: CDR1 SEHNR, CDR2 FQNEAQ (reference sequence). This CDR3 is 19 amino acids long. With 0 bases removed from V and 3 bases from J, the gap between germline ends came to 23 bases. DNA of the CDR3: TGTGCCAGCAGCTTAGCGGAGGGGTTTGGCAGCCTCGCCGAAGAGACCCAGTACTTC. Translated, it gives CASSLAEGFGSLAEETQYF.

This chain links TRBV2 with TRBJ2-2; tentative D call: TRBD2 (6 bases). Trimming removed 6 bases at V and 2 bases at J, with 10 bases between. CDR1 and CDR2 (germline): SNHLY, FYNNEI. CDR3 length: 14 residues. CDR3 nucleotides: TGTGCCAGCAGGGGGGGACTTAACACCGGGGAGCTGTTTTTT. Translated: CASRGGLNTGELFF.

The genes are TRBV5-4 and TRBJ2-3, with D possibly called TRBD1 or TRBD2 (5 bases each). The V gene's germline CDR1 is SGHNT and CDR2 YYREEE (reference sequence). The CDR3 length is 15 residues. Trimming pared 4 bases from V and 2 bases from J, leaving 14 bases between. In nucleotides, the CDR3 is TGTGCCAGCAGCCCGGGATGGGGGTTCACAGATACGCAGTATTTT. Encoded protein: CASSPGWGFTDTQYF.

The chain links TRBV7-7 to TRBJ2-1; D remains unclear. The CDR3 has 14 amino acids. Per germline, CDR1 SSHAT and CDR2 FNYEAQ (reference sequence). Trimming took 8 bases from V and 10 from J, leaving 21 bases between them. CDR3 in amino acids: CASSSSAGAIEQFF. DNA of the CDR3: TGTGCCAGCTCGTCCTCCGCAGGCGCGATCGAGCAGTTCTTC.

The J gene is TRBJ2-7, the V gene TRBV9, with a weak D call TRBD2 (7 bases). This CDR3 is 13 amino acids long. Trimming cost V 3 bases and J 6 bases, with 13 bases left between them. The germline V gene has CDR1 SGDLS and CDR2 YYNGEE. This chain's CDR3 is CASSAEGGREQYF. The CDR3 bases are TGTGCCAGCAGCGCCGAGGGGGGGCGCGAGCAGTACTTC.

The chain recombines TRBV19 with TRBJ2-2, with 12 bases aligning to TRBD2. Germline CDR1 LNHDA, CDR2 SQIVND (reference sequence). The CDR3 runs 17 residues. The trim removed 6 bases at V and 0 bases at J, leaving 5 bases unmatched. CDR3 amino acids: CASRLLAGGSNTGELFF. CDR3 nucleotides: TGTGCCAGTAGGCTACTAGCGGGAGGATCGAACACCGGGGAGCTGTTTTTT.

This clone was seen only once. This rearrangement joins TRBV5-1 to TRBJ1-4; 11 bases match TRBD1. Germline-derived CDR1 and CDR2 are SGHRS and YFSETQ. This CDR3 is 15 amino acids long. V gave up 8 bases and J gave up 8 bases; unmatched junction bases: 11. The CDR3 region is CASNDPGQGDEKLFF. CDR3 coding DNA: TGCGCCAGTAACGATCCGGGACAGGGGGACGAAAAACTGTTTTTT.

V is TRBV12-5 and J is TRBJ2-5; no clear D. The CDR3 is 14 residues long. The germline CDR1 and CDR2 sequences are LGHNT and FRNRAP. V shed 4 bases and J shed 5 bases, with 14 bases lying between them. CDR3 nucleotide sequence: TGTGCTAGTGGTTCTGAGCTGAGGCGGGAGACCCAGTACTTC. Translating it yields CASGSELRRETQYF.

This clone has a handful of counts. The same CDR3 arises from other DNA sequences in this sample as well. The V call is TRBV9, the J call TRBJ2-3, with 9 positions matching TRBD1. This CDR3 is 15 amino acids long. Germline CDR1 is SGDLS and CDR2 is YYNGEE. J was trimmed by 0 bases and V by 3 bases; bases with no gene match: 2. For the CDR3, the DNA is TGTGCCAGCAGCGACGGACAGGGGAGCACAGATACGCAGTATTTT. Protein product: CASSDGQGSTDTQYF.

J is TRBJ1-1 and V is TRBV6-5; 8 bases are a match to TRBD1. Per the germline V gene, CDR1 is MNHEY and CDR2 is SVGAGI. V shed 6 bases, J shed 2 bases, and the junction held 5 bases outside the gene matches. The CDR3 has 14 amino acids. This chain's CDR3 is CASSRGQGNTEAFF. CDR3 nucleotides: TGTGCCAGCAGCCGAGGACAGGGCAACACTGAAGCTTTCTTT.

This clone was observed once. The gene calls are TRBV19 and TRBJ2-7; D might be TRBD1 (5 bases). V dropped 4 bases and J dropped 4 bases, with 11 bases sitting between them. This CDR3 is 13 amino acids long. Germline assignment: CDR1 LNHDA and CDR2 SQIVND (reference sequence). In DNA form, the CDR3 reads TGTGCCAGTAGTAGAACAGGAAAGTACGAGCAGTACTTC. Its translation: CASSRTGKYEQYF.

V is TRBV10-3 and J is TRBJ2-3; D might be TRBD1 or TRBD2, each matching 5 bases. V lost 4 bases, J lost 2 bases, and 10 bases lay in between. CDR1 and CDR2 (germline): ENHRY, SYGVKD. This CDR3 region has 14 residues. DNA for the CDR3: TGTGCCATCAGTGGTGGGACCACCACAGATACGCAGTATTTT. It specifies CAISGGTTTDTQYF.

The chain combines TRBV5-4 with TRBJ1-2, with a weak D call TRBD1 (6 bases). This CDR3 region has 17 residues. V lost 3 bases and J 0 bases, leaving 18 bases between the germline ends. Germline V CDR1 and CDR2: SGHNT, YYREEE (reference sequence). CDR3 DNA sequence: TGTGCCAGCAGCTGGAGGGAGGGGGGAATATCTAACTATGGCTACACCTTC. This encodes CASSWREGGISNYGYTF.

This chain connects TRBV11-2 to TRBJ2-7; a possible D gene is TRBD2 (6 bases). The V end lost 0 bases, the J end lost 7 bases, and 13 bases lay between the germline ends. Germline loops: CDR1 SGHAT, CDR2 FQNNGV. The CDR3 contains 14 residues. The CDR3 region is CASSLDQDYAEQYF. CDR3 bases: TGTGCCAGCAGCTTAGATCAGGACTATGCGGAGCAGTACTTC.

This clone was seen more than once but under ten times. The chain combines TRBV10-1 with TRBJ1-3; a weak D match, TRBD1 (6 bases). CDR3 length: 13 amino acids. Deletions cut 5 bases from V and 2 bases from J, with 7 bases between. Germline assignment: CDR1 WNHNN and CDR2 SYGVQD (reference sequence). CDR3 loop: CASSTGTGNTIYF. The CDR3 nucleotides are TGCGCCAGCAGTACAGGGACTGGAAACACCATATATTTT.

CDR3 DNA sequence: TGTGCCAGCTCACCACCCCAGGGGAGCGAAAAACTGTTTTTT. It yields the protein CASSPPQGSEKLFF. V is TRBV18 and J is TRBJ1-4, with D perhaps TRBD1 (6 bases). V was pared by 0 bases and J by 8 bases, with 10 bases between. Germline lookup yields CDR1 KGHSH and CDR2 LQKENI. This CDR3 is built from 14 residues.

The chain is built from TRBV13 and TRBJ2-2; D is undetermined. V lost 3 bases and J lost 3, with 2 bases in between. Germline assignment: CDR1 PRHDT and CDR2 FYEKMQ (reference sequence). The CDR3 consists of 12 residues. The CDR3 sequence is CASSFYTGELFF. CDR3 nucleotide sequence: TGTGCCAGCAGCTTCTACACCGGGGAGCTGTTTTTT.

This clone was detected only once. The V and J genes are TRBV18 and TRBJ1-3; no definite D call. Trimming took off 3 bases at V and 4 bases at J, with 10 bases between the two ends. The CDR3 loop spans 14 amino acids. Germline-derived CDR1 and CDR2 are KGHSH and LQKENI. CDR3 loop: CASSPTRQGNTIYF. The CDR3 bases are TGTGCCAGCTCACCTACGAGGCAGGGAAACACCATATATTTT.

The chain couples TRBV12-5 to TRBJ2-5, with 11 bases matching TRBD2. The V and J ends lost 0 bases and 1 base, in that order; junction bases with no gene match: 4. Germline V CDR1 and CDR2: LGHNT, FRNRAP. The CDR3 extends over 17 amino acids. CDR3 region: CASGLVPSGGSQETQYF. The CDR3, as DNA: TGTGCTAGTGGTTTGGTTCCTAGCGGGGGGTCCCAAGAGACCCAGTACTTC.

The gene calls are TRBV7-6 and TRBJ2-3, with D possibly TRBD1 on 6 matching bases. Germline-derived CDR1 and CDR2 are SGHVS and FNYEAQ. The CDR3 runs to 15 residues. V lost 3 bases and J lost 3, with 13 bases in between. The CDR3 loop is CASSLGTNPTDTQYF. DNA for the CDR3: TGTGCCAGCAGCTTGGGGACAAACCCAACAGATACGCAGTATTTT.